Listed below are T cell receptor beta chains from one sample, sequenced in a study of cytomegalovirus exposure and HLA in healthy donors. Only in-frame clones appear in the TCRdb table, and some are missing; sequencing was by immunoSEQ multiplex PCR. The sample gives 95,000 to 150,000 clones, roughly 60% of which show up once; about 9.1% is in the top ten. Sequencing was carried out using PBMCs. The receptors were sampled from a man aged 40-50 years in good health and CMV-seropositive. The CDR3 runs from the conserved cysteine through the conserved F or W. A D gene is named only where the DNA matches it firmly. Clone size is not always given. Where it is, it says once, few, many or a class for expanded clones.

>NA|TRBD1|TRBV7-2|TRBJ1-3
CASSSTGYSGNTIYF
TGTGCCAGCAGCTCGACAGGGTACTCCGGAAACACCATATATTTT
>NA|TRBD1|TRBV6-5|TRBJ1-6
CASRPQGLFDSPLHF
TGTGCCAGCAGGCCACAGGGGCTCTTTGATTCACCCCTCCACTTT
>NA|TRBD1|TRBV5-1|TRBJ2-7
CASSLGTGLRSYEQYF
TGCGCCAGCAGCTTGGGGACAGGCCTGCGCTCCTACGAGCAGTACTTC
>NA|NA|TRBV10-3|TRBJ1-5
CAISDLNQPQHF
TGTGCCATCAGTGACCTCAATCAGCCCCAGCATTTT
>NA|TRBD1|TRBV15|TRBJ2-3
CATSRPGQGIWTDTQYF
TGTGCCACCAGCAGACCGGGACAGGGAATTTGGACAGATACGCAGTATTTT
>few|NA|TRBV29-1|TRBJ1-2
CSVEIRGAYGYTF
TGCAGCGTTGAAATCCGGGGGGCGTATGGCTACACCTTC
>few|NA|TRBV9|TRBJ1-2
CASSSQSLGYTF
TGTGCCAGCAGCTCACAGTCCCTTGGCTACACCTTC
>NA|NA|TRBV5-1|TRBJ2-6
CASSSPTGANVLTF
TGCGCCAGCAGCTCCCCTACGGGGGCCAACGTCCTGACTTTC
>NA|NA|TRBV16|TRBJ2-3
CASSQYVGAPDTQYF
TGTGCCAGCAGCCAATACGTGGGGGCTCCAGATACGCAGTATTTT
>NA|TRBD1|TRBV5-1|TRBJ2-2
CASSLGQGASMGELFF
TGCGCCAGCAGCTTGGGGCAGGGGGCGTCGATGGGGGAGCTGTTTTTT
>NA|NA|TRBV5-1|TRBJ1-6
CASSLATAGKNSPLHF
TGCGCCAGCAGCTTGGCGACAGCCGGAAAAAATTCACCCCTCCACTTT
>few|NA|TRBV6-1|TRBJ1-2
CASSATEGRGGYTF
TGTGCCAGCAGTGCGACGGAGGGGCGCGGTGGCTACACCTTC
>NA|NA|TRBV5-4|TRBJ1-5
CASSLEGKGDQPQHF
TGTGCCAGCAGTTTGGAGGGTAAAGGGGATCAGCCCCAGCATTTT
>NA|NA|TRBV27|TRBJ2-7
CASSLSRTTHYEQYF
TGTGCCAGCAGTTTATCTCGGACTACCCACTACGAGCAGTACTTC
>few|NA|TRBV5-1|TRBJ2-2
CASSSVLADTGELFF
TGCGCCAGCAGCTCGGTTCTAGCCGACACCGGGGAGCTGTTTTTT
>NA|NA|TRBV27|TRBJ1-3
CASSFREGNTIYF
TGTGCCAGCAGCTTTCGGGAGGGAAACACCATATATTTT
>few|TRBD1|TRBV9|TRBJ2-7
CASSEGQGSSYEQYF
TGTGCCAGCAGCGAGGGACAGGGGTCTTCCTACGAGCAGTACTTC
>NA|TRBD2|TRBV7-3|TRBJ2-5
CASSQIGGGTRETQYF
TGTGCCAGCAGCCAAATCGGGGGGGGGACCCGGGAGACCCAGTACTTC
>NA|TRBD1|TRBV10-3|TRBJ2-7
CAIRRTGNSSYEQYF
TGTGCCATCAGGAGGACAGGGAACAGCTCCTACGAGCAGTACTTC
>few|TRBD1|TRBV4-3|TRBJ1-4
CASSRSFHRTGREKLFF
TGCGCCAGCAGCCGATCCTTCCACAGGACAGGGCGAGAAAAACTGTTTTTT
>few|NA|TRBV27|TRBJ2-6
CASSFRGRTGWSSGANVLTF
NA
>NA|NA|TRBV19|TRBJ2-3
CASSMMDTTDTQYF
TGTGCCAGTAGTATGATGGACACAACAGATACGCAGTATTTT
>NA|NA|TRBV2|TRBJ2-2
CASSERGYFPGELFF
TGTGCCAGCAGTGAACGCGGCTACTTTCCCGGGGAGCTGTTTTTT
>NA|NA|TRBV21-1|TRBJ2-7
CASSKVPPLRQRTTYEQYF
TGTGCCAGCAGCAAAGTACCCCCTTTGAGGCAGCGGACGACCTACGAGCAGTACTTC
>NA|NA|TRBV2|TRBJ2-2
CASSGPSGTQNTGELFF
TGTGCCAGCAGTGGTCCCTCAGGGACACAGAACACCGGGGAGCTGTTTTTT
>NA|NA|TRBV15|TRBJ1-1
CATSKPATGTEAFF
TGTGCCACCAGTAAACCTGCGACAGGTACTGAAGCTTTCTTT
>NA|TRBD2|TRBV19|TRBJ2-7
CASSVGGLAGVNEQYF
TGTGCCAGTAGTGTTGGGGGACTAGCGGGAGTGAACGAGCAGTACTTC
>NA|NA|TRBV9|TRBJ1-2
CASSVDLQGRNYGYTF
TGTGCCAGCAGCGTAGATTTACAGGGACGTAACTATGGCTACACCTTC
>NA|TRBD2|TRBV7-9|TRBJ2-1
CASSLMRGRAEIYNEQFF
TGTGCCAGCAGCTTAATGCGCGGGAGGGCCGAAATCTACAATGAGCAGTTCTTC
>NA|TRBD1|TRBV6-6|TRBJ2-7
CASSWDSNYEQYF
TGTGCCAGCAGTTGGGACAGTAACTACGAGCAGTACTTC
>NA|NA|TRBV28|TRBJ1-2
CASSSSPPQGYTF
TGTGCCAGCAGCTCCTCCCCCCCCCAGGGCTACACCTTC
>NA|NA|TRBV6-5|TRBJ1-2
CASSPSNYGYTF
TGTGCCAGCAGCCCGTCTAACTATGGCTACACCTTC
>NA|TRBD1|TRBV6-5|TRBJ2-5
CASSATGDIETQYF
TGTGCCAGCAGCGCCACAGGGGATATAGAGACCCAGTACTTC
>NA|NA|TRBV5-1|TRBJ1-2
CASSLESRNYGYTF
TGCGCCAGCAGCTTGGAATCCCGTAACTATGGCTACACCTTC
>NA|TRBD1|TRBV7-3|TRBJ2-3
CASSPTGGADTQYF
TGTGCCAGCAGCCCTACAGGGGGCGCAGATACGCAGTATTTT
>NA|NA|TRBV5-6|TRBJ2-2
CASRQTGRNTGELFF
TGTGCCAGCAGGCAGACAGGAAGGAACACCGGGGAGCTGTTTTTT
>few|TRBD1|TRBV30|TRBJ2-7
CAWSQERGGQGLAEQYF
TGTGCCTGGAGCCAGGAGAGGGGCGGACAGGGCCTCGCCGAGCAGTACTTC
>NA|TRBD2|TRBV6-6|TRBJ2-1
CASSYSPSGSVQFF
TGTGCCAGCAGTTACTCGCCTAGCGGGAGTGTGCAGTTCTTC
>NA|NA|TRBV11-3|TRBJ2-3
CASSLEGRTDTDTQYF
TGTGCCAGCAGCTTAGAGGGAAGGACAGACACAGATACGCAGTATTTT
>NA|NA|TRBV29-1|TRBJ1-1
CSVDGGQSLNTEAFF
TGCAGCGTTGACGGGGGGCAGAGCCTGAACACTGAAGCTTTCTTT
>few|NA|TRBV4-3|TRBJ2-2
CASSPTGAVITGELFF
TGCGCCAGCAGCCCTACCGGCGCGGTTATCACCGGGGAGCTGTTTTTT
>NA|TRBD2|TRBV7-2|TRBJ2-5
CASSPRLAGEQETQYF
TGTGCCAGCAGCCCTAGACTAGCGGGAGAGCAAGAGACCCAGTACTTC
>NA|TRBD1|TRBV7-8|TRBJ1-3
CASSSFTTGPGNTIYF
TGTGCCAGCAGCTCCTTTACGACAGGGCCCGGAAACACCATATATTTT